In this sample, the clone carrying this T cell receptor beta chain turned up many times. Its antigen is unknown. The sample comes from a study of molecular identifiers for immune sequencing clone quantification. Findings of the study overall: Investigators reportedly could detect spiked Jurkat TCR RNA from one cell among around 930,000 naive cells.

With 5 bases removed from V and 1 base from J, the gap between germline ends came to 9 bases. The germline V gene has CDR1 MDHEN and CDR2 SYDVKM. The CDR3 is 14 amino acids. The use of previously described methods and listed TCR primers produced the bulk TCR libraries. MiXCR, run by TCRdb on the PCR reads, gives a single entry per CDR3 protein. The table includes 460,000 or so distinct CDR3 sequences, roughly 25% detected once. Sorting was used to obtain naive CD8 T cells (CD8+CD4-CCR7+CD45RA+). V is TRBV28 and J is TRBJ1-5; no reliable D call. The TCR originated in a human donor in good health. Some libraries in this study had Jurkat cell RNA spiked in. Sequencing used naive CD8+ T cells from blood, with Jurkat cell RNA spiked in. Subset meaning: FACS-sorted CD8+CD4-CCR7+CD45RA+ naive T cells. The CDR3: CASSPDWSNQPQHF. The CDR3 DNA is TGTGCCAGCAGTCCCGACTGGAGCAATCAGCCCCAGCATTTT.